This T cell receptor beta chain was identified during a study of T cell responses to AZD1222 COVID-19 vaccine. General study points: Among spike-specific TCRs, nearly half reportedly target unmutated variant regions.

The table came from immunoSEQ multiplex PCR; TCRdb's copy has only in-frame clones and leaves some out. Of around 140,000 clones listed, around 93% are singletons. Germline V gene data show CDR1 as SEHNR and CDR2 as FQNEAQ (reference sequence). The CDR3 totals 14 residues. V was cut by 6 bases and J by 0 bases, with 11 bases left in between. A note on this clone: Its antigen remains unidentified.

This TCR came from an adult who received the AZD1222 COVID-19 vaccine. The rearrangement joins TRBV7-9 to TRBJ1-2; tentatively, D is TRBD1 (5 bases). The sample here was peripheral blood, taken 28 days after the second AZD1222 dose. The CDR3, as DNA: TGTGCCAGCAGGCGGGCAGGGACTAACTATGGCTACACCTTC. Amino acids: CASRRAGTNYGYTF.